This section outlines one TCR beta chain sequence together with its context. This sample is drawn from a study of blood T cell repertoires in COVID-19. Measured with immunoSEQ multiplex PCR; TCRdb has only the in-frame clones, and not every one. The sample has approximately 330,000 clones; 65% to 90% are singletons. The participants were between roughly 18 and 100 years old and came from about two dozen US areas. Participant-given clinical history determined each cohort assignment. The germline CDR1 and CDR2 sequences are SGHDT and YYEEEE. This CDR3 comprises 13 residues. The V and J ends lost 7 bases and 5 bases, in that order; junction bases with no gene match: 5.

The sequenced material came from PBMCs or T cells enriched from blood (not recorded which). This clonotype was obtained from a woman in her thirties or forties with acute COVID-19. This sequence joins TRBV5-6 and TRBJ1-4, with 7 bases that match TRBD1. The CDR3 region is CASGRGLNEKLFF. The CDR3 DNA is TGTGCCAGCGGCAGGGGGTTGAATGAAAAACTGTTTTTT.